Presented here are 11 T cell receptor beta chains from one specimen sequenced in a study of blood T cell repertoires in COVID-19. Clones were read by immunoSEQ multiplex PCR, and TCRdb kept only the in-frame ones, dropping some. The sample yields around 340,000 clones, roughly 86% seen once. Specimen: PBMCs or T cells enriched from blood (not recorded which). These receptors were collected from a woman aged 25 to 45 who had been exposed to COVID-19.

The chain couples TRBV19 to TRBJ2-4; tentative D call: TRBD1 (5 bases). This CDR3 comprises 15 residues. CDR1 and CDR2 from the germline V gene are LNHDA and SQIVND (reference sequence). V was trimmed by 3 bases and J by 8 bases, leaving 17 bases between them. Here the CDR3 DNA reads TGTGCCAGTAGTATCATTCAAGGGGCTGGGGACATTCAGTACTTC. This encodes CASSIIQGAGDIQYF. Full variable domain (rest looked up from reference TRBV19 and TRBJ2-4): DGGITQSPKYLFRKEGQNVTLSCEQNLNHDAMYWYRQDPGQGLRLIYYSQIVNDFQKGDIAEGYSVSREKKESFPLTVTSAQKNPTAFYLCASSIIQGAGDIQYFGAGTRLSVL.

This clone was seen only a few times. The chain links TRBV7-9 to TRBJ2-1; D gene unclear. Germline assignment: CDR1 SEHNR and CDR2 FQNEAQ (reference sequence). The CDR3 length is 12 residues. V lost 4 bases, J lost 8 bases, and 9 bases lay in between. In nucleotides, the CDR3 is TGTGCCAGCAGCTCCCCCCTAGATGAGCAGTTCTTC. Protein product: CASSSPLDEQFF.

This rearrangement joins TRBV7-9 to TRBJ2-1, with TRBD1 as a possible D gene (5 bases). Per the germline V gene, CDR1 is SEHNR and CDR2 is FQNEAQ (reference sequence). V was clipped by 5 bases and J by 0 bases, with 14 bases between them. The CDR3 has 16 amino acids. CDR3 sequence (DNA): TGTGCCAGCAGCATAAGGGGCCTTTCCTCCTACAATGAGCAGTTCTTC. Protein: CASSIRGLSSYNEQFF. Using reference TRBV7-9 and TRBJ2-1 for the parts outside the CDR3, the full variable domain is DTGVSQNPRHKITKRGQNVTFRCDPISEHNRLYWYRQTLGQGPEFLTYFQNEAQLEKSRLLSDRFSAERPKGSFSTLEIQRTEQGDSAMYLCASSIRGLSSYNEQFFGPGTRLTVL.

This chain connects TRBV18 to TRBJ2-2; the match to TRBD1 covers 9 bases. The V segment lost 3 bases and the J segment 3 bases; nucleotides outside the gene matches: 5. Germline V gene lookup returns CDR1 KGHSH and CDR2 LQKENI. The CDR3 runs to 16 residues. As DNA, the CDR3 is TGTGCCAGCTCACCGACTTGGACAGGGGACACCGGGGAGCTGTTTTTT. Encoded protein: CASSPTWTGDTGELFF. The full variable domain, rest sourced from reference TRBV18 and TRBJ2-2, is NAGVMQNPRHLVRRRGQEARLRCSPMKGHSHVYWYRQLPEEGLKFMVYLQKENIIDESGMPKERFSAEFPKEGPSILRIQQVVRGDSAAYFCASSPTWTGDTGELFFGEGSRLTVL.

The V and J genes are TRBV3-1 (or the pseudogene TRBV3-2) and TRBJ2-7; D is uncertain. Trimming removed 2 bases from V and 0 bases from J, with 8 bases in between. This CDR3 spans 14 amino acids. Looked up from germline, CDR1 is LGHDT and CDR2 is YNNKEL (reference sequence). CDR3 DNA sequence: TGTGCCAGCAGCCAAACAGTTCTCTCCTACGAGCAGTACTTC. Encoded protein: CASSQTVLSYEQYF.

The chain recombines TRBV4-2 with TRBJ1-6; D uncertain. Deletions cut 1 base from V and 6 bases from J, with 7 bases between. CDR3 length: 14 residues. The germline gives CDR1 LGHNA, CDR2 YNFKEQ. The CDR3 DNA reads as TGTGCCAGCAGCCAAGGGTCGGTTAATTCACCCCTCCACTTT. Residues: CASSQGSVNSPLHF.

This rearrangement joins TRBV7-3 to TRBJ2-5; the match to TRBD1 covers 8 bases. V lost 2 bases to trimming and J lost 5 bases; unmatched junction nucleotides: 7. Germline CDR1 SGHTA, CDR2 FQGTGA. There are 15 residues in the CDR3. This CDR3 is CASSLQTGVGETQYF. DNA for the CDR3: TGTGCCAGCAGCTTACAGACAGGGGTCGGGGAGACCCAGTACTTC.

V usage is TRBV28 and J usage is TRBJ2-7; D is unclear. V lost 6 bases and J 4 bases, leaving 10 bases between the germline ends. The CDR3 is made up of 12 amino acids. Looked up from germline, CDR1 is MDHEN and CDR2 is SYDVKM. The CDR3 region is CASRQTVYEQYF. DNA for the CDR3: TGTGCCAGCAGGCAAACGGTTTACGAGCAGTACTTC.

The genes are TRBV9 and TRBJ2-4; TRBD1 aligns across 9 bases. The V gene end was trimmed by 0 bases and the J gene end by 7 bases; junction bases not matched to a gene: 5. The V gene's germline CDR1 is SGDLS and CDR2 YYNGEE. The CDR3 is 15 amino acids. CDR3 sequence (DNA): TGTGCCAGCAGCGTAGGACAGGGGGGGACGAACATTCAGTACTTC. Amino acids: CASSVGQGGTNIQYF.

The gene calls are TRBV7-3 and TRBJ2-2; TRBD2 matches 15 bases. CDR3 length: 19 amino acids. Trimming took 4 bases from V and 4 from J; bases not matched to a gene: 10. The germline V gene encodes CDR1 SGHTA and CDR2 FQGTGA. CDR3 DNA: TGTGCCAGCAGCTCCACGGGACTAGCGGGAGGACCGACCACCGGGGAGCTGTTTTTT. As protein: CASSSTGLAGGPTTGELFF.

The rearrangement links TRBV29-1 to TRBJ2-5; D may be TRBD1 (8 bases). V was clipped by 4 bases and J by 5 bases, with 11 bases between them. Germline V gene lookup returns CDR1 SQVTM and CDR2 ANQGSEA. The CDR3 contains 12 residues. The CDR3 bases are TGCAGCGTTGCACAGGGGGGGGAGACCCAGTACTTC. It yields the protein CSVAQGGETQYF.